The clone carrying this TCR beta chain came up once. Its antigen is unidentified. Based on clinical symptoms, serum thyroxine and TRAb, thyroid ultrasound and orbital computed tomography, diagnoses were reached. CDR1 is SEHNR, CDR2 FQNEAQ, per germline (reference sequence). This CDR3 comprises 15 residues. Using RNA transcripts as the source, TCR beta CDR3 regions were amplified. The HTBI set primed first-round TCR CDR3 RT-PCR. TCRdb redid the calling of the multiplex PCR reads with MiXCR, one entry per CDR3 protein. Of hundreds of thousands of distinct CDR3 sequences detected, 45% appear once; the ten largest clones hold under 8.5%. This sample is drawn from a study of T cells in Graves' hyperthyroidism and ophthalmopathy. The study, taken as a whole, reports: Classification by a 13 V-J model distinguished ophthalmopathy from stable hyperthyroidism.

This TCR derives from an adult man with Graves' disease, either hyperthyroidism or ophthalmopathy (not recorded which). The rearrangement joins TRBV7-9 to TRBJ2-7; TRBD1 agrees at 10 bases. The J call may be wrong; the DNA end is better matched by TRBJ2-1. Sequencing used peripheral blood or thyroid tissue (not recorded which). The CDR3 bases are TGTGCCAGCAGTGAACCCGGGACAGGGGTCAATGAGCAGTTCTTC. This codes for CASSEPGTGVNEQFF.